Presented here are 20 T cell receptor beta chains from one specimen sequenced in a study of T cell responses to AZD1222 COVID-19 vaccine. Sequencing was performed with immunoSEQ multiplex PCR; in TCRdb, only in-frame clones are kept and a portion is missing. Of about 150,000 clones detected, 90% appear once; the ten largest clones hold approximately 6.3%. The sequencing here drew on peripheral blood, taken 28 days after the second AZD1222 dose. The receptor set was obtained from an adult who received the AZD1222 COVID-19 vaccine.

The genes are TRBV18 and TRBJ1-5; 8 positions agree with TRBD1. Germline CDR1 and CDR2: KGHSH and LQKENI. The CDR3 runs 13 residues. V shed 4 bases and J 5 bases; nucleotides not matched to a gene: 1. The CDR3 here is CASSLDRDQPQHF. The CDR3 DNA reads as TGTGCCAGCTCACTGGACAGGGATCAGCCCCAGCATTTT.

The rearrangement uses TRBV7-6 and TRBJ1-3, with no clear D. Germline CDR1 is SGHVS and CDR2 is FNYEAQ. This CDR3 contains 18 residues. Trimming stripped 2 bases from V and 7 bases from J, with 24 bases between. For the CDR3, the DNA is TGTGCCAGCAGCTTACTTCGATCACAGAATGGGCCCGATAACACCATATATTTT. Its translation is CASSLLRSQNGPDNTIYF. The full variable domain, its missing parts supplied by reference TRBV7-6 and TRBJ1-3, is GAGVSQSPRYKVTKRGQDVALRCDPISGHVSLYWYRQALGQGPEFLTYFNYEAQQDKSGLPNDRFSAERPEGSISTLTIQRTEQRDSAMYRCASSLLRSQNGPDNTIYFGEGSWLTVV.

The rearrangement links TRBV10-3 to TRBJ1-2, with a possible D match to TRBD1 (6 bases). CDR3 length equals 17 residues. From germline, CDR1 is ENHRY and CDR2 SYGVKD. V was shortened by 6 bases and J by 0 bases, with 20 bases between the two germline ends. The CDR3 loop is CAISPSTGLVANYGYTF. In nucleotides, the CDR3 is TGTGCCATCAGCCCCTCGACAGGCCTGGTCGCTAACTATGGCTACACCTTC.

CDR3 residues: CASSLQLQETQYF. In DNA, the CDR3 is TGTGCCAGCAGCCTACAGTTACAAGAGACCCAGTACTTC. V usage is TRBV5-8 and J usage is TRBJ2-5, with no clear D. Germline CDR1 and CDR2: SGHTS and YDEGEE. The CDR3 runs to 13 residues. V was trimmed by 4 bases and J by 2 bases, leaving 9 bases between them.

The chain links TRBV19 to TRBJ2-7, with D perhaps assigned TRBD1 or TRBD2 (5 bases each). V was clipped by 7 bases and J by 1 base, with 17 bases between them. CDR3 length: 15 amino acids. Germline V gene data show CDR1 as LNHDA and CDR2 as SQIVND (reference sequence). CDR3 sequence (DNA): TGTGCCAGTACCTTTTCGAGGGGTCAATCCTACGAGCAGTACTTC. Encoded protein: CASTFSRGQSYEQYF.

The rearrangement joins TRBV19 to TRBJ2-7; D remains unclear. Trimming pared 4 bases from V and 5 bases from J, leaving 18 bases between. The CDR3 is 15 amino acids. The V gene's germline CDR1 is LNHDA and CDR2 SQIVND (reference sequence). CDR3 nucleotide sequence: TGTGCCAGTAGTAGGGTGGGCCAAAGTAAGGACGAGCAGTACTTC. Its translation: CASSRVGQSKDEQYF.

The CDR3 sequence: CASSFLAGAVQETQYF. The CDR3 DNA reads as TGTGCCAGCAGCTTTTTAGCGGGAGCCGTCCAAGAGACCCAGTACTTC. The chain employs TRBV13 and TRBJ2-5, with 9 bases that match TRBD2. The CDR3 covers 16 residues. J lost 1 base, V lost 3 bases, and 6 bases had no gene match. CDR1 is PRHDT, CDR2 FYEKMQ, per germline (reference sequence). The full variable domain, with the rest looked up from reference TRBV13 and TRBJ2-5, is AAGVIQSPRHLIKEKRETATLKCYPIPRHDTVYWYQQGPGQDPQFLISFYEKMQSDKGSIPDRFSAQQFSDYHSELNMSSLELGDSALYFCASSFLAGAVQETQYFGPGTRLLVL.

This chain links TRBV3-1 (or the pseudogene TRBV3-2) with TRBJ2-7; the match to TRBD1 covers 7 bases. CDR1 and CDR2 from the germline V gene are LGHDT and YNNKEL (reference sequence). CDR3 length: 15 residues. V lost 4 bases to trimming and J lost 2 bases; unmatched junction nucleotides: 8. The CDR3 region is CASSLQGQLPYEQYF. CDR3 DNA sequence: TGTGCCAGCAGCCTTCAGGGACAGCTACCCTACGAGCAGTACTTC.

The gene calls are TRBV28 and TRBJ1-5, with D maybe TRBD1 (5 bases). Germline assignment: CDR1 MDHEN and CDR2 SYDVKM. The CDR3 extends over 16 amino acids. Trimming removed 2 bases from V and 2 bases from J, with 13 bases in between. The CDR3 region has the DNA TGTGCCAGCAGTTTAGAGGCAGGGTCGCGCAATCAGCCCCAGCATTTT. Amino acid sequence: CASSLEAGSRNQPQHF. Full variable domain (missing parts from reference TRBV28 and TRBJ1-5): DVKVTQSSRYLVKRTGEKVFLECVQDMDHENMFWYRQDPGLGLRLIYFSYDVKMKEKGDIPEGYSVSREKKERFSLILESASTNQTSMYLCASSLEAGSRNQPQHFGDGTRLSIL.

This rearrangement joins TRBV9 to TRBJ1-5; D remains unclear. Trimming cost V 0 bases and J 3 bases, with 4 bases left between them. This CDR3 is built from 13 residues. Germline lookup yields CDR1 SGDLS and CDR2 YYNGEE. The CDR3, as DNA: TGTGCCAGCAGCGTAGCGGACAATCAGCCCCAGCATTTT. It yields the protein CASSVADNQPQHF.

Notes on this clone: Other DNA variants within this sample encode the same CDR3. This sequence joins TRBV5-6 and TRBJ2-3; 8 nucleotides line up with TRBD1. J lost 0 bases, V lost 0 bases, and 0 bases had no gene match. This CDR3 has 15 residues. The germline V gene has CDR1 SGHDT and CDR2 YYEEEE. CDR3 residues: CASSLGDRSTDTQYF. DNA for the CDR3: TGTGCCAGCAGCTTGGGGGACAGGAGCACAGATACGCAGTATTTT.

The CDR3 coding sequence is TGTGCCAGCAGTTTAGTTGAGGGCCCCTACGAGCAGTACTTC. The encoded protein is CASSLVEGPYEQYF. The rearrangement links TRBV28 to TRBJ2-7; perhaps TRBD2 as D (5 bases). V was clipped by 2 bases and J by 2 bases, with 10 bases between them. This CDR3 region has 14 residues. Germline V CDR1 and CDR2: MDHEN, SYDVKM. Looking up the rest from reference TRBV28 and TRBJ2-7 gives the full variable domain: DVKVTQSSRYLVKRTGEKVFLECVQDMDHENMFWYRQDPGLGLRLIYFSYDVKMKEKGDIPEGYSVSREKKERFSLILESASTNQTSMYLCASSLVEGPYEQYFGPGTRLTVT.

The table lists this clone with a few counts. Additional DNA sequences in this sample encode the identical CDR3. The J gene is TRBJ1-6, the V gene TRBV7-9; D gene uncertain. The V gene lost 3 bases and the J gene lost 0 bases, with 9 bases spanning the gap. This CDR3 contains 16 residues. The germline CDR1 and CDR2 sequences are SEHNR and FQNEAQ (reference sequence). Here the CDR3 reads CASSFSKSSYNSPLHF. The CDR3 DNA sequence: TGTGCCAGCAGCTTCTCAAAAAGCTCCTATAATTCACCCCTCCACTTT.

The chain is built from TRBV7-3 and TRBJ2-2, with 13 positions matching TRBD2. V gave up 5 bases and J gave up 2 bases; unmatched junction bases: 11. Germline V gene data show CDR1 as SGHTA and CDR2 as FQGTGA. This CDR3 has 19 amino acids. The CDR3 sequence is CASSRYSTSGRTNTGELFF. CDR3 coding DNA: TGTGCCAGCAGCCGTTACTCGACTAGCGGGAGGACCAACACCGGGGAGCTGTTTTTT.

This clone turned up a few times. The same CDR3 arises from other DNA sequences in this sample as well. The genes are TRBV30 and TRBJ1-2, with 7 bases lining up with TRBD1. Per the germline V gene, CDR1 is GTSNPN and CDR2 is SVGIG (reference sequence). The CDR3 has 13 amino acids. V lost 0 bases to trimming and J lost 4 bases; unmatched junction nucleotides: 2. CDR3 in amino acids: CAWSVQGSYGYTF. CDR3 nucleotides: TGTGCCTGGAGTGTACAGGGGAGCTATGGCTACACCTTC.

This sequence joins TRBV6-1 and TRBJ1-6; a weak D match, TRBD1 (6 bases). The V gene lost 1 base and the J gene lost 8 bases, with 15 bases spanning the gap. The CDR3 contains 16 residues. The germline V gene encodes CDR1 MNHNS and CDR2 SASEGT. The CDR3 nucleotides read TGTGCCAGCAGTGAAGTGAGTCAACAGGGATATTCACCCCTCCACTTT. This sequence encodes CASSEVSQQGYSPLHF.

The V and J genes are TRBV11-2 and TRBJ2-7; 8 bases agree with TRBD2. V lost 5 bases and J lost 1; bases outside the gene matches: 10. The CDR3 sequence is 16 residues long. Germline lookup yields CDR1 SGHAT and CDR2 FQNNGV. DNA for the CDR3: TGTGCCAGCAGCCCCTATGGGGCTAGCGGGTCCTACGAGCAGTACTTC. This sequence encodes CASSPYGASGSYEQYF.

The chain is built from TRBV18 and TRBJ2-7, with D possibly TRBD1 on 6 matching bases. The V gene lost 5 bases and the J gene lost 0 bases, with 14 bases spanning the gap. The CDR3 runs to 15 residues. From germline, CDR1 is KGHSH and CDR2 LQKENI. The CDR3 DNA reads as TGTGCCAGCTCAAGTCAGGGGCAGAGCTCCTACGAGCAGTACTTC. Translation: CASSSQGQSSYEQYF. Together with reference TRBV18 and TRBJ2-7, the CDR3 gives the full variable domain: NAGVMQNPRHLVRRRGQEARLRCSPMKGHSHVYWYRQLPEEGLKFMVYLQKENIIDESGMPKERFSAEFPKEGPSILRIQQVVRGDSAAYFCASSSQGQSSYEQYFGPGTRLTVT.

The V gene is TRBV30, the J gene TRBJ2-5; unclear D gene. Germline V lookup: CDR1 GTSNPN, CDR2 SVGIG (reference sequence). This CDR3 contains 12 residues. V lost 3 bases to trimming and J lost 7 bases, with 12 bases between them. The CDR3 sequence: CAWRAGVGTQYF. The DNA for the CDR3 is TGTGCCTGGAGGGCAGGCGTAGGGACCCAGTACTTC.

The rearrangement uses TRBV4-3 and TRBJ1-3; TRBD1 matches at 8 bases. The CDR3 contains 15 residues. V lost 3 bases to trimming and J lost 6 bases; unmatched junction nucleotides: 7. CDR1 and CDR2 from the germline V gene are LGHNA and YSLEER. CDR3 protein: CASSQTDRGVNTIYF. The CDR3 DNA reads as TGCGCCAGCAGCCAGACCGACAGGGGCGTAAACACCATATATTTT.